These 17 T cell receptor beta chains were all obtained from the same sample, sequenced in a study of cytomegalovirus exposure and HLA in healthy donors. With 60 Vbeta and 13 Jbeta primers, the PCR was carried out. Some clones are missing from TCRdb's copy, which holds only in-frame ones; the method was immunoSEQ multiplex PCR. Of around 150,000 clones listed, over 80% are singletons. Sequencing was performed on PBMCs. The receptors originated from a woman younger than 35 in good health and CMV-seronegative.

The V gene is TRBV6-5, the J gene TRBJ1-5; TRBD1 matches at 10 bases. This CDR3 has 15 amino acids. Germline CDR1 and CDR2: MNHEY and SVGAGI. The junction had 4 bases not matched to a gene; V was cut back by 6 bases and J by 2 bases. CDR3 sequence: CASRPGTGGNQPQHF. The CDR3, as DNA: TGTGCCAGCAGACCCGGGACAGGGGGCAATCAGCCCCAGCATTTT.

V gene TRBV15 combines with J gene TRBJ2-7; D possibly corresponds to TRBD1 (6 bases). Germline V CDR1 and CDR2: LNHNV, YYDKDF (reference sequence). The CDR3 length is 13 residues. Trimming took 0 bases from V and 7 from J, leaving 10 bases between them. The CDR3 DNA is TGTGCCACCAGCAGAGAGGGGGCAAGGGAGCAGTACTTC. This gives the protein CATSREGAREQYF.

The chain has TRBV7-3 and TRBJ1-1; no clear D gene. The CDR3 extends over 14 amino acids. Germline loops: CDR1 SGHTA, CDR2 FQGTGA. Trimming took 5 bases from V and 1 from J, leaving 11 bases between them. CDR3 nucleotides: TGTGCCAGCAGCCCTAGCCGATCGAACACTGAAGCTTTCTTT. Its protein is CASSPSRSNTEAFF.

CDR3: CASSYGRGGVTEAFF. The CDR3 nucleotides are TGTGCCAGCAGTTACGGTCGGGGTGGCGTCACTGAAGCTTTCTTT. The chain couples TRBV6-5 to TRBJ1-1; D gene ambiguous. From germline, CDR1 is MNHEY and CDR2 SVGAGI. The germline V and J ends were trimmed by 2 bases and 4 bases, with 14 bases remaining between them. The CDR3 totals 15 residues.

Notes on this clone: Sequence at one end of the junction differs from germline and may be a read error. The chain has TRBV7-9 and TRBJ1-6, with unresolved D. The CDR3 loop spans 13 amino acids. In germline, CDR1 is SEHNR, CDR2 FQNEAQ (reference sequence). The CDR3 coding sequence is TGTTCCAGCAGCCTACTCTATAATTCACCCCTCCACTTT. Its translation: CSSSLLYNSPLHF.

This clone occurred once. In nucleotides, the CDR3 is TGTGCCAGCAGCTTAGTCAGCTCTGGAAACACCATATATTTT. Amino acids: CASSLVSSGNTIYF. V gene TRBV11-2 combines with J gene TRBJ1-3; no clear D. Germline V gene lookup returns CDR1 SGHAT and CDR2 FQNNGV. The V and J ends lost 1 base and 0 bases respectively, with 4 bases between them. CDR3 length: 14 amino acids.

The chain has TRBV30 and TRBJ1-1, with D perhaps matching TRBD1 (6 bases). This CDR3 is 14 amino acids long. Germline V gene data show CDR1 as GTSNPN and CDR2 as SVGIG (reference sequence). The V gene lost 4 bases and the J gene lost 5 bases, with 17 bases spanning the gap. The CDR3 region is CAWNLQGRWTEAFF. The CDR3 nucleotides read TGTGCCTGGAATTTACAGGGAAGGTGGACTGAAGCTTTCTTT.

The genes are TRBV5-6 and TRBJ2-7, with 7 bases that match TRBD1. The germline V gene encodes CDR1 SGHDT and CDR2 YYEEEE. V shed 4 bases and J 4 bases; nucleotides not matched to a gene: 2. The CDR3 covers 12 residues. This chain's CDR3 is CASSTRGYEQYF. DNA for the CDR3: TGTGCCAGCAGCACCAGGGGGTACGAGCAGTACTTC.

CDR3 DNA: TGTGCCAGCAGTGAATTGACAGATCAGCCCCAGCATTTT. As protein: CASSELTDQPQHF. The chain joins TRBV6-1 to TRBJ1-5, with D perhaps TRBD1 (5 bases). Trimming shortened V by 2 bases and J by 5 bases, and 7 bases separated the two germline ends. Germline CDR1 reads MNHNS; CDR2 reads SASEGT. CDR3 length: 13 residues.

The chain recombines TRBV20-1 with TRBJ2-7, with no clear D. Germline loops: CDR1 DFQATT, CDR2 SNEGSKA (reference sequence). With 4 bases removed from V and 0 bases from J, the gap between germline ends came to 4 bases. The CDR3 loop spans 11 amino acids. In nucleotides, the CDR3 is TGCAGTGCTATTAGCTCCTACGAGCAGTACTTC. This sequence encodes CSAISSYEQYF.

This chain connects TRBV5-8 to TRBJ1-3; D gene uncertain. Germline loops: CDR1 SGHTS, CDR2 YDEGEE. CDR3 length: 18 residues. Trimming stripped 3 bases from V and 0 bases from J, with 19 bases between. CDR3 sequence (DNA): TGTGCCAGCAGCTCGCAGTTTATTTCGCGGAGCTCTGGAAACACCATATATTTT. Its protein product is CASSSQFISRSSGNTIYF.

The V call is TRBV19, the J call TRBJ1-1; perhaps TRBD1 as D (6 bases). The CDR3 contains 15 residues. The V and J ends lost 4 bases and 0 bases respectively, with 12 bases between them. The germline CDR1 and CDR2 sequences are LNHDA and SQIVND (reference sequence). CDR3 nucleotide sequence: TGTGCCAGTAGTACGAAAGGACAGTTGAACACTGAAGCTTTCTTT. As protein: CASSTKGQLNTEAFF.

The chain carries TRBV11-3 and TRBJ2-5; 8 bases map to TRBD2. The germline V gene encodes CDR1 SGHNT and CDR2 YENEEA. The CDR3 loop spans 15 amino acids. V dropped 5 bases and J dropped 4; count of bases not matched to a gene: 9. CDR3 DNA sequence: TGTGCCAGCAGCCCGGGACTAGTGTTGCGAGAGACCCAGTACTTC. It yields the protein CASSPGLVLRETQYF. The full variable domain, with the rest looked up from reference TRBV11-3 and TRBJ2-5, is EAGVVQSPRYKIIEKKQPVAFWCNPISGHNTLYWYLQNLGQGPELLIRYENEEAVDDSQLPKDRFSAERLKGVDSTLKIQPAELGDSAVYLCASSPGLVLRETQYFGPGTRLLVL.

This clone occurred once. V gene TRBV11-3 combines with J gene TRBJ1-1; D uncertain. CDR3 length: 14 residues. From germline, CDR1 is SGHNT and CDR2 YENEEA. The V end was cut by 1 base, the J end by 1 base, with 7 bases between. The CDR3: CASSLVRGNTEAFF. The CDR3 DNA reads as TGTGCCAGCAGCTTAGTCCGGGGGAACACTGAAGCTTTCTTT.

As to this clone: Other DNA sequences within the sample encode an identical CDR3. The rearrangement links TRBV5-1 to TRBJ1-1; a possible D gene is TRBD1 (6 bases). The ends were cut back, 4 bases at V and 1 base at J, with 11 bases in the middle. CDR3 length: 14 amino acids. Germline-derived CDR1 and CDR2 are SGHRS and YFSETQ. CDR3: CASSLTTGNTEAFF. The CDR3, as DNA: TGCGCCAGCAGCCTAACGACAGGGAACACTGAAGCTTTCTTT.

The chain is built from TRBV5-1 and TRBJ2-1; maybe TRBD2 (5 bases). Trimming shortened V by 0 bases and J by 8 bases, and 12 bases separated the two germline ends. CDR1 is SGHRS and CDR2 is YFSETQ in the germline V gene. The CDR3 covers 14 residues. The CDR3 is CASSLGYSGDEQFF. The CDR3 DNA reads as TGCGCCAGCAGCTTGGGTTACTCCGGGGATGAGCAGTTCTTC. Together with reference TRBV5-1 and TRBJ2-1, the CDR3 gives the full variable domain: KAGVTQTPRYLIKTRGQQVTLSCSPISGHRSVSWYQQTPGQGLQFLFEYFSETQRNKGNFPGRFSGRQFSNSRSEMNVSTLELGDSALYLCASSLGYSGDEQFFGPGTRLTVL.

The chain links TRBV5-1 to TRBJ2-5; D is possibly TRBD1 (6 bases). CDR1 and CDR2 from the germline V gene are SGHRS and YFSETQ. The CDR3 runs 15 residues. V lost 4 bases and J lost 0, with 13 bases in between. The CDR3 DNA follows: TGCGCCAGCAGCGTACAGGGTAGGAACCAAGAGACCCAGTACTTC. This gives the protein CASSVQGRNQETQYF.